This T cell receptor (beta chain) was observed in a study of OX40 agonist ivuxolimab in advanced cancers. With 5 bases clipped from V and 5 bases from J, the junction kept 10 bases outside the gene matches. The germline CDR1 and CDR2 sequences are MNHNY and SVGAGI (reference sequence). This CDR3 has 15 amino acids. Profiled with immunoSEQ multiplex PCR; TCRdb holds only in-frame clones, not every one. The repertoire holds 41,000 or so clones, with 70% to 90% as singletons. This sample comprised CD4+ or CD8+ T cells sorted from blood, obtained in a trial of the OX40 agonist ivuxolimab. The rearrangement uses TRBV6-6 and TRBJ2-5, with TRBD1 matching 8 bases. The sequence was obtained from an adult with an advanced solid tumor such as melanoma, head and neck, liver or kidney cancer. The CDR3 nucleotides read TGTGCCAGCAGTCCCGGGACAGGTCGGGGGGAGACCCAGTACTTC. Its translation is CASSPGTGRGETQYF.